The next 30 T cell receptor beta chains were all read from a single sample in a study of T cell responses to AZD1222 COVID-19 vaccine (dated by TCRdb to the early 2020s). The time point label corresponds to: about 28 days (+/-7) after the second vaccine dose. Receptors were amplified or captured by the immunoSEQ multiplex PCR assay. As stored in TCRdb, this immuneACCESS dataset retains in-frame rearrangements with V and J assigned. A fraction of the clones does not appear; measured against another copy, unresolved V genes explain less than half of the discrepancy, and the remainder lacks a known reason. In this sample the table shows about 180,000 clones, roughly 91% of which occur a single time. About 2.1% of the sample is taken by the ten largest. The source was peripheral blood, collected 28 days after the second AZD1222 dose. The receptor source for this set is an adult who received the AZD1222 COVID-19 vaccine.

The J gene is TRBJ1-3, the V gene TRBV7-8; D gene unclear. This CDR3 is built from 17 residues. Germline V gene data show CDR1 as SGHVS and CDR2 as FQNEAQ. Trimming left V 1 base short and J 0 bases short, with 13 bases between. CDR3 coding DNA: TGTGCCAGCAGCTTAGATTCGTCAGGATACTCTGGAAACACCATATATTTT. It yields the protein CASSLDSSGYSGNTIYF.

The chain carries TRBV18 and TRBJ2-1; possibly TRBD1 for D (6 bases). The V gene lost 1 base and the J gene lost 2 bases, with 9 bases spanning the gap. The CDR3 runs 15 residues. Germline assignment: CDR1 KGHSH and CDR2 LQKENI. In nucleotides, the CDR3 is TGTGCCAGCTCACCACAGGACAGTACCTACAATGAGCAGTTCTTC. It translates to CASSPQDSTYNEQFF.

The V and J genes are TRBV7-9 and TRBJ2-1, with TRBD1 matching 9 bases. Trimming at V came to 3 bases and at J to 5 bases, leaving 5 bases not matched to a gene. The CDR3 loop spans 15 amino acids. Germline V gives CDR1 SEHNR, CDR2 FQNEAQ (reference sequence). Written as DNA, the CDR3 is TGTGCCAGCAGCTTTTGGGACAGGGTTAACAATGAGCAGTTCTTC. This translates into CASSFWDRVNNEQFF.

V usage is TRBV19 and J usage is TRBJ2-1; TRBD2 is a possible D gene (6 bases). From germline, CDR1 is LNHDA and CDR2 SQIVND (reference sequence). This CDR3 has 14 amino acids. V lost 7 bases, J lost 0 bases, and 10 bases lay in between. This chain's CDR3 is CASNGGTSYNEQFF. CDR3 DNA: TGTGCCAGTAATGGCGGGACCTCCTACAATGAGCAGTTCTTC.

V and J are TRBV9 and TRBJ2-1; 7 bases match TRBD2. There are 15 residues in the CDR3. Germline-derived CDR1 and CDR2 are SGDLS and YYNGEE. Trimming removed 0 bases from V and 8 bases from J; junction bases left unmatched: 8. CDR3 amino acids: CASSVGLAAEDEQFF. The CDR3 coding sequence is TGTGCCAGCAGCGTAGGGCTAGCGGCAGAGGATGAGCAGTTCTTC.

The V gene is TRBV27, the J gene TRBJ2-7, with D perhaps matching TRBD2 (5 bases). The CDR3 has 14 residues. The germline V gene has CDR1 MNHEY and CDR2 SMNVEV (reference sequence). V lost 5 bases to trimming and J lost 0 bases, with 11 bases between them. CDR3 sequence reads: CASSMRAASYEQYF. The CDR3 coding sequence is TGTGCCAGCAGTATGAGAGCGGCCTCCTACGAGCAGTACTTC.

This clone was seen repeatedly, ten times or more. V is TRBV7-9 and J is TRBJ1-5; D is uncertain. CDR3 length: 15 amino acids. V lost 3 bases and J 8 bases, leaving 17 bases between the germline ends. Per the germline V gene, CDR1 is SEHNR and CDR2 is FQNEAQ (reference sequence). The CDR3 region has the DNA TGTGCCAGCAGCTTCCCCTCAGGTTTGTCCGAGCCCCAGCATTTT. This translates into CASSFPSGLSEPQHF.

The chain carries TRBV27 and TRBJ2-7; 8 bases map to TRBD2. Looked up from germline, CDR1 is MNHEY and CDR2 is SMNVEV (reference sequence). The V gene end was trimmed by 5 bases and the J gene end by 3 bases; junction bases not matched to a gene: 6. The CDR3 sequence is 14 residues long. Here the CDR3 reads CASSPGTRDYEQYF. DNA for the CDR3: TGTGCCAGCAGTCCGGGGACTAGGGACTACGAGCAGTACTTC.

This chain joins TRBV3-1 (or the pseudogene TRBV3-2) and TRBJ2-7; D is tentatively TRBD1 or TRBD2 (6 bases each). CDR1 and CDR2 (germline): LGHDT, YNNKEL (reference sequence). Trimming took off 0 bases at V and 3 bases at J, with 21 bases between the two ends. The CDR3 covers 18 residues. The CDR3 protein is CASSQDPRRGATLYEQYF. The CDR3 nucleotides are TGTGCCAGCAGCCAAGATCCGAGAAGGGGGGCCACCCTCTACGAGCAGTACTTC.

The chain joins TRBV5-1 to TRBJ1-4; no clear D. Germline CDR1 is SGHRS and CDR2 is YFSETQ. Trimming shortened V by 0 bases and J by 0 bases, and 6 bases separated the two germline ends. The CDR3 contains 15 residues. CDR3 in amino acids: CASSLGPATNEKLFF. The CDR3 nucleotides are TGCGCCAGCAGCTTGGGGCCAGCAACTAATGAAAAACTGTTTTTT.

The V and J genes are TRBV30 and TRBJ2-7, with a possible D match to TRBD1 (6 bases). The V and J ends lost 7 bases and 1 base respectively, with 17 bases between them. CDR1 is GTSNPN and CDR2 is SVGIG in the germline V gene (reference sequence). The CDR3 runs 14 residues. DNA for the CDR3: TGTGCCTCGTCCAACGGGACACCTTCCTACGAGCAGTACTTC. It codes for CASSNGTPSYEQYF. The variable domain in full, completed from reference TRBV30 and TRBJ2-7, reads SQTIHQWPATLVQPVGSPLSLECTVEGTSNPNLYWYRQAAGRGLQLLFYSVGIGQISSEVPQNLSASRPQDRQFILSSKKLLLSDSGFYLCASSNGTPSYEQYFGPGTRLTVT.

The rearrangement links TRBV11-2 to TRBJ1-4; D ambiguous. The V end lost 1 base, the J end lost 8 bases, and 11 bases lay between the germline ends. Germline V gene lookup returns CDR1 SGHAT and CDR2 FQNNGV. The CDR3 runs to 14 residues. CDR3 sequence: CASSLVVGSEKLFF. DNA for the CDR3: TGTGCCAGCAGCTTAGTTGTCGGAAGCGAAAAACTGTTTTTT.

This clone came up once. J is TRBJ2-3 and V is TRBV2; D unresolved. Trimming cost V 8 bases and J 3 bases, with 6 bases left between them. CDR1 and CDR2 from the germline V gene are SNHLY and FYNNEI. This CDR3 spans 11 amino acids. As DNA, the CDR3 is TGTGCCAGCGGATTGACAGATACGCAGTATTTT. Translation gives CASGLTDTQYF.

The rearrangement joins TRBV11-3 to TRBJ1-1, with TRBD1 identical over 7 bases. Germline CDR1 SGHNT, CDR2 YENEEA. Losses at the gene ends were 0 bases for V and 3 bases for J; bases not matched to a gene: 7. CDR3 length: 16 amino acids. The CDR3 DNA reads TGTGCCAGCAGCTTAGAGTCAGGGGGAAGTGACACTGAAGCTTTCTTT. Its translation is CASSLESGGSDTEAFF.

This chain's CDR3 is CASSLHTGELFF. CDR3 nucleotides: TGTGCCAGCAGTCTCCACACCGGGGAGCTGTTTTTT. V gene TRBV2 combines with J gene TRBJ2-2, with unresolved D. Trimming took off 5 bases at V and 3 bases at J, with 4 bases between the two ends. The CDR3 spans 12 residues. Germline assignment: CDR1 SNHLY and CDR2 FYNNEI.

This rearrangement joins TRBV28 to TRBJ2-3; TRBD2 matches 9 bases. Unmatched junction bases numbered 13, after V lost 4 bases and J lost 2 bases. The CDR3 runs 18 residues. CDR1 and CDR2 from the germline V gene are MDHEN and SYDVKM. CDR3 loop: CASSSPLSVAGDTDTQYF. As DNA, the CDR3 is TGTGCCAGCAGTTCCCCCCTTTCGGTAGCGGGAGACACAGATACGCAGTATTTT. The full variable domain, completed using reference TRBV28 and TRBJ2-3, is DVKVTQSSRYLVKRTGEKVFLECVQDMDHENMFWYRQDPGLGLRLIYFSYDVKMKEKGDIPEGYSVSREKKERFSLILESASTNQTSMYLCASSSPLSVAGDTDTQYFGPGTRLTVL.

V and J are TRBV10-3 and TRBJ2-1; 8 bases line up with TRBD2. The CDR3 spans 14 residues. Per the germline V gene, CDR1 is ENHRY and CDR2 is SYGVKD. The ends lost 7 bases at V and 8 bases at J; junction bases unmatched: 10. The DNA for the CDR3 is TGTGCCATCACTGCGGGACTAGGAGTCGATGAGCAGTTCTTC. It translates to CAITAGLGVDEQFF.

This chain links TRBV7-9 with TRBJ2-7, with D maybe TRBD1 (5 bases). In germline, CDR1 is SEHNR, CDR2 FQNEAQ (reference sequence). The CDR3 runs 13 residues. With 1 base removed from V and 6 bases from J, the gap between germline ends came to 10 bases. DNA of the CDR3: TGTGCCAGCAGCTTAGAGGGGCGCGGCGAGCAGTACTTC. Its protein product is CASSLEGRGEQYF. The full variable domain, in which reference TRBV7-9 and TRBJ2-7 provide the parts outside the CDR3, is DTGVSQNPRHKITKRGQNVTFRCDPISEHNRLYWYRQTLGQGPEFLTYFQNEAQLEKSRLLSDRFSAERPKGSFSTLEIQRTEQGDSAMYLCASSLEGRGEQYFGPGTRLTVT.

The chain joins TRBV7-2 to TRBJ2-7; perhaps TRBD1 as D (5 bases). Trimming cost V 1 base and J 4 bases, with 8 bases left between them. Germline V lookup: CDR1 SGHTA, CDR2 FQGNSA. There are 13 residues in the CDR3. This chain's CDR3 is CASSLEPGYEQYF. CDR3 nucleotide sequence: TGTGCCAGCAGCTTAGAGCCAGGGTACGAGCAGTACTTC.

J is TRBJ1-6 and V is TRBV2; 7 bases align to TRBD1. The V gene's germline CDR1 is SNHLY and CDR2 FYNNEI. The CDR3 consists of 15 residues. V shed 7 bases and J 9 bases; nucleotides not matched to a gene: 12. The CDR3 reads CASTEGRGSVSPLHF. CDR3 DNA sequence: TGTGCCAGCACCGAGGGCAGGGGGTCAGTTTCACCCCTCCACTTT.

The chain is built from TRBV7-2 and TRBJ2-5; 10 bases agree with TRBD2. Trimming at V came to 1 base and at J to 0 bases, leaving 5 bases not matched to a gene. Germline CDR1 SGHTA, CDR2 FQGNSA. The CDR3 has 17 amino acids. CDR3 protein: CASSLDPSGRDQETQYF. In nucleotides, the CDR3 is TGTGCCAGCAGCTTAGACCCTAGCGGGAGAGACCAAGAGACCCAGTACTTC.

The CDR3 is CASAYQWGGSPDTQYF. CDR3 nucleotide sequence: TGTGCCAGCGCATACCAGTGGGGGGGGAGCCCAGATACGCAGTATTTT. The J gene is TRBJ2-3, the V gene TRBV18; 7 positions match TRBD2. J was trimmed by 4 bases and V by 8 bases; bases with no gene match: 15. This CDR3 is built from 16 residues. The germline CDR1 and CDR2 sequences are KGHSH and LQKENI.

The chain uses TRBV19 and TRBJ1-2; D is perhaps TRBD1 (5 bases). Trimming shortened V by 3 bases and J by 8 bases, and 16 bases separated the two germline ends. CDR1 and CDR2 from the germline V gene are LNHDA and SQIVND (reference sequence). The CDR3 length is 14 residues. The CDR3 spells CASSIYRREGGYTF. The CDR3 region has the DNA TGTGCCAGTAGTATTTATCGCAGGGAAGGCGGCTACACCTTC.

The chain employs TRBV28 and TRBJ1-4; 10 bases align to TRBD1. Germline CDR1 is MDHEN and CDR2 is SYDVKM. CDR3 length equals 19 residues. Trimming took 5 bases from V and 3 from J; bases not matched to a gene: 15. The CDR3 coding sequence is TGTGCCAGCAGTCCGCGACAGGGGGCAGCTACACCCTCTAATGAAAAACTGTTTTTT. As protein: CASSPRQGAATPSNEKLFF.

The chain joins TRBV3-1 (or the pseudogene TRBV3-2) to TRBJ2-1, with D possibly matching TRBD2 (6 bases). The CDR3 runs to 18 residues. Looked up from germline, CDR1 is LGHDT and CDR2 is YNNKEL (reference sequence). Trimming shortened V by 4 bases and J by 8 bases, and 27 bases separated the two germline ends. CDR3 in amino acids: CASSRRDLGGSSGDEQFF. CDR3 DNA sequence: TGTGCCAGCAGCCGTAGGGACCTTGGGGGGAGCTCCGGGGATGAGCAGTTCTTC.

The chain is built from TRBV5-4 and TRBJ2-3; 7 positions agree with TRBD1. CDR1 is SGHNT, CDR2 YYREEE, per germline (reference sequence). After removal of 4 bases from V and 4 bases from J, the junction contained 12 bases not matched to a gene. The CDR3 extends over 16 amino acids. Here the CDR3 reads CASSLGTDYLSDTQYF. CDR3 nucleotides: TGTGCCAGCAGCCTAGGGACAGATTATCTCTCAGATACGCAGTATTTT.

In the case of this clone: Compared with germline, one end of the junction differs, possibly owing to a read error. The rearrangement joins TRBV24-1 to TRBJ2-1, with a tentative D call TRBD1 (5 bases). This CDR3 is 14 amino acids long. The germline V gene encodes CDR1 KGHDR and CDR2 SFDVKD. The CDR3 sequence: CATSVWGQNNGQFF. CDR3 DNA sequence: TGTGCCACCAGTGTTTGGGGCCAGAACAATGGGCAGTTCTTC.

This rearrangement joins TRBV4-3 to TRBJ2-3; TRBD1 or TRBD2 may be the D gene (5 bases each). Germline CDR1 LGHNA, CDR2 YSLEER. The V and J ends lost 0 bases and 5 bases respectively, with 12 bases between them. The CDR3 loop spans 15 amino acids. CDR3 in DNA: TGCGCCAGCAGCCAAGATAGGGGTGAGGGAGATACGCAGTATTTT. Amino acids: CASSQDRGEGDTQYF.

The chain is built from TRBV7-2 and TRBJ1-4, with D tentatively TRBD1 (5 bases). Germline loops: CDR1 SGHTA, CDR2 FQGNSA. This CDR3 has 17 residues. V was shortened by 6 bases and J by 0 bases, with 17 bases between the two germline ends. CDR3 nucleotide sequence: TGTGCCAGCAGTCAAATGGGGGGTGCGGCAACTAATGAAAAACTGTTTTTT. Its translation is CASSQMGGAATNEKLFF.

This chain uses TRBV14 with TRBJ1-4; D gene unclear. The germline gives CDR1 SGHDN, CDR2 FVKESK. V dropped 0 bases and J dropped 6 bases, with 17 bases sitting between them. This CDR3 comprises 17 residues. The CDR3, as DNA: TGTGCCAGCAGCCAAGATTATCTCGGGAGGGTGGATGAAAAACTGTTTTTT. Residues: CASSQDYLGRVDEKLFF.